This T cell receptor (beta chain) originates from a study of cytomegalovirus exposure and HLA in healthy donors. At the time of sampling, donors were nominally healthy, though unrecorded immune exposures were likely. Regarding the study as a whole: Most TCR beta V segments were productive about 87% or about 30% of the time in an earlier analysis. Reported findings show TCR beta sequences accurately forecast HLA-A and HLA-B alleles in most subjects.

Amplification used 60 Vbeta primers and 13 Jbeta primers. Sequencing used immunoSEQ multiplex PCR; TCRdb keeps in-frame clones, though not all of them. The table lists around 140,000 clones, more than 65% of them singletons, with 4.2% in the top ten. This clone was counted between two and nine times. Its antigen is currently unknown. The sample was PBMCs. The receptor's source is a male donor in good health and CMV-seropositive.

The CDR3 region is CASSPVDSGRGYNEQFF. In DNA, the CDR3 is TGTGCCAGCAGTCCCGTCGATAGCGGGAGGGGATACAATGAGCAGTTCTTC. The genes are TRBV27 and TRBJ2-1; 11 bases align to TRBD2. The CDR3 runs 17 residues. V was clipped by 5 bases and J by 4 bases; unmatched bases: 10. Germline CDR1 reads MNHEY; CDR2 reads SMNVEV (reference sequence).